The next 27 T cell receptor beta chains were all read from a single sample in a study of identical twins. TCRdb re-called the 5' RACE reads with MiXCR, one entry per CDR3 protein. The sample yields some 500,000 distinct CDR3 sequences, less than 25% seen once. These data were likewise used in another study, on T cells expressing NK-cell markers.

Input material: CD4+ T cells sorted from blood. The receptors were gathered from a woman aged 18-29 years in good health.

The V call is TRBV10-3, the J call TRBJ2-3; possibly TRBD2 for D (5 bases). CDR3 size: 14 residues. Trimming cost V 2 bases and J 2 bases, with 8 bases left between them. CDR1 ENHRY and CDR2 SYGVKD come from the germline V gene. The CDR3 DNA follows: TGTGCCATCAGTGAGCAGGACTCCACAGATACGCAGTATTTT. It is translated as CAISEQDSTDTQYF.

The chain couples TRBV27 to TRBJ1-6; D unclear. The V and J ends lost 4 bases and 6 bases respectively, with 13 bases between them. From germline, CDR1 is MNHEY and CDR2 SMNVEV (reference sequence). This CDR3 region has 15 residues. CDR3 nucleotides: TGTGCCAGCAGTTCCCGACAACCGTCTAATTCACCCCTCCACTTT. Translating it yields CASSSRQPSNSPLHF.

This chain connects TRBV4-3 to TRBJ2-6; D is undetermined. Trimming took 5 bases from V and 0 from J, leaving 8 bases between them. The CDR3 totals 15 residues. Germline CDR1 and CDR2: LGHNA and YSLEER. Written as DNA, the CDR3 is TGCGCCAGCAGCGGAAAGCTCTCTGGGGCCAACGTCCTGACTTTC. Amino acids: CASSGKLSGANVLTF.

The chain couples TRBV5-6 to TRBJ2-3; TRBD2 aligns across 14 bases. The CDR3 consists of 14 residues. Germline-derived CDR1 and CDR2 are SGHDT and YYEEEE. The V segment lost 2 bases and the J segment 13 bases; nucleotides outside the gene matches: 6. The DNA for the CDR3 is TGTGCCAGCAGCTTTCCGACTAGCGGGGGGGGGAAGTATTTT. It is translated as CASSFPTSGGGKYF. The whole variable domain, remainder taken from reference TRBV5-6 and TRBJ2-3, is DAGVTQSPTHLIKTRGQQVTLRCSPKSGHDTVSWYQQALGQGPQFIFQYYEEEERQRGNFPDRFSGHQFPNYSSELNVNALLLGDSALYLCASSFPTSGGGKYFGPGTRLTVL.

The chain combines TRBV20-1 with TRBJ1-5, with D hard to call. The CDR3 spans 15 residues. Trimming cost V 2 bases and J 6 bases, with 17 bases left between them. Per the germline V gene, CDR1 is DFQATT and CDR2 is SNEGSKA (reference sequence). In DNA, the CDR3 is TGCAGTGCTAGAAGAGACCCAGGAAGTGGTCAGCCCCAGCATTTT. This translates into CSARRDPGSGQPQHF.

This clonotype was observed at least ten times. CDR3 sequence (DNA): TGCAGTGCACCGGGACAGGGGAGCACCATATATTTT. As protein: CSAPGQGSTIYF. The chain links TRBV20-1 to TRBJ1-3; 10 nucleotides line up with TRBD1. Germline V lookup: CDR1 DFQATT, CDR2 SNEGSKA (reference sequence). The V segment lost 6 bases and the J segment 9 bases; nucleotides outside the gene matches: 5. The CDR3 runs 12 residues.

The chain has TRBV9 and TRBJ2-7; D is perhaps TRBD1 or TRBD2 (5 bases each). Germline V gene lookup returns CDR1 SGDLS and CDR2 YYNGEE. The germline V and J ends were trimmed by 0 bases and 7 bases, with 14 bases remaining between them. The CDR3 length is 14 residues. The CDR3, as DNA: TGTGCCAGCAGCGTAGGCCCGGGGACGGGGGAGCAGTACTTC. It encodes CASSVGPGTGEQYF.

V usage is TRBV12-5 and J usage is TRBJ2-3, with D perhaps matching TRBD1 (6 bases). This CDR3 spans 17 amino acids. Trimming cost V 2 bases and J 1 base, with 16 bases left between them. Germline assignment: CDR1 LGHNT and CDR2 FRNRAP. The CDR3 nucleotides are TGTGCTAGTGGTTTGACGCAGAGATACAGGGGCACAGATACGCAGTATTTT. Amino acids: CASGLTQRYRGTDTQYF. Together with reference TRBV12-5 and TRBJ2-3, the CDR3 gives the full variable domain: DARVTQTPRHKVTEMGQEVTMRCQPILGHNTVFWYRQTMMQGLELLAYFRNRAPLDDSGMPKDRFSAEMPDATLATLKIQPSEPRDSAVYFCASGLTQRYRGTDTQYFGPGTRLTVL.

The rearrangement links TRBV24-1 to TRBJ2-1; TRBD2 matches 9 bases. This CDR3 has 16 residues. V was clipped by 3 bases and J by 7 bases; unmatched bases: 9. Germline V CDR1 and CDR2: KGHDR, SFDVKD. In DNA form, the CDR3 reads TGTGCCACCAGTGATCCCACCGGGCGGGAGGGAAATGAGCAGTTCTTC. Its translation is CATSDPTGREGNEQFF.

V usage is TRBV7-2 and J usage is TRBJ2-1; D remains unclear. V lost 4 bases and J 2 bases, leaving 12 bases between the germline ends. The CDR3 extends over 15 amino acids. Germline V gene lookup returns CDR1 SGHTA and CDR2 FQGNSA. CDR3 sequence reads: CASSSFSTAYNEQFF. The CDR3 nucleotides are TGTGCCAGCAGCTCTTTTTCGACCGCCTACAATGAGCAGTTCTTC.

This clonotype was observed a few times. CDR3 in amino acids: CASSLAVGARETQYF. DNA for the CDR3: TGTGCCAGCAGCTTGGCCGTGGGGGCCCGAGAGACCCAGTACTTC. The chain links TRBV5-5 to TRBJ2-5; weak D call: TRBD1 (6 bases). This CDR3 has 15 residues. V lost 0 bases to trimming and J lost 4 bases, with 13 bases between them. Germline V gives CDR1 SGHKS, CDR2 YYEKEE (reference sequence).

The chain employs TRBV12-3 or TRBV12-4 and TRBJ2-2; tentative D call: TRBD1 (5 bases). The CDR3 loop spans 15 amino acids. V was shortened by 6 bases and J by 6 bases, with 17 bases between the two germline ends. The chain's CDR3 is CASSPNVGHSGELFF. The CDR3 DNA sequence: TGTGCCAGCAGCCCTAATGTCGGACATTCCGGGGAGCTGTTTTTT.

This chain links TRBV20-1 with TRBJ1-1; D is undetermined. Deletions cut 0 bases from V and 5 bases from J, with 13 bases between. The CDR3 sequence is 14 residues long. Germline lookup yields CDR1 DFQATT and CDR2 SNEGSKA (reference sequence). In nucleotides, the CDR3 is TGCAGTGCTAGAGAAGCTGGGCCACGGACTGAAGCTTTCTTT. It encodes CSAREAGPRTEAFF.

The chain combines TRBV5-1 with TRBJ1-1, with 7 nucleotides matching TRBD1. The CDR3 contains 15 residues. Germline values: CDR1 SGHRS, CDR2 YFSETQ. After removal of 4 bases from V and 4 bases from J, the junction contained 10 bases not matched to a gene. The CDR3 sequence is CASSTQTGSATEAFF. For the CDR3, the DNA is TGCGCCAGCAGCACTCAGACAGGGTCGGCCACTGAAGCTTTCTTT.

The V and J genes are TRBV6-2 or TRBV6-3 and TRBJ2-2; D is uncertain. Between the trimmed V and J ends, which lost 3 bases and 3 bases, there was a span of 23 bases. The CDR3 totals 19 residues. CDR1 is MNHEY, CDR2 SVGEGT, per germline. CDR3 DNA sequence: TGTGCCAGCAGTTATGCCCCTTGGAGCGACCGACTTTACACCGGGGAGCTGTTTTTT. This translates into CASSYAPWSDRLYTGELFF.

The J gene is TRBJ2-1, the V gene TRBV20-1; either TRBD1 or TRBD2 may supply D (5 bases each). Germline V lookup: CDR1 DFQATT, CDR2 SNEGSKA (reference sequence). The CDR3 has 14 amino acids. Trimming left V 5 bases short and J 4 bases short, with 15 bases between. This chain's CDR3 is CSAFFRDRYNEQFF. CDR3 DNA sequence: TGCAGTGCTTTCTTTCGGGACCGGTACAATGAGCAGTTCTTC.

This clonotype was found a few times. The chain combines TRBV6-5 with TRBJ2-3; D could derive from TRBD1 or TRBD2 (5 bases each). V lost 2 bases and J 4 bases, leaving 13 bases between the germline ends. CDR3 length equals 15 residues. CDR1 is MNHEY and CDR2 is SVGAGI in the germline V gene. The CDR3 sequence is CASSYRGWDPDTQYF. The CDR3 DNA is TGTGCCAGCAGTTACAGAGGGTGGGACCCAGATACGCAGTATTTT.

The chain employs TRBV5-4 and TRBJ2-5; D uncertain. CDR3 length: 14 residues. Looked up from germline, CDR1 is SGHNT and CDR2 is YYREEE (reference sequence). Trimming took off 3 bases at V and 5 bases at J, with 14 bases between the two ends. This chain's CDR3 is CASSYPWAQETQYF. The CDR3 nucleotides are TGTGCCAGCAGCTACCCCTGGGCCCAGGAGACCCAGTACTTC.

This clonotype has only one observation. The chain links TRBV10-1 to TRBJ1-2; D perhaps matches TRBD1 (5 bases). The CDR3 length is 14 residues. V lost 0 bases and J 6 bases, leaving 11 bases between the germline ends. Germline lookup yields CDR1 WNHNN and CDR2 SYGVQD (reference sequence). The CDR3 spells CASSESRRADGYTF. The CDR3, as DNA: TGCGCCAGCAGTGAGTCGCGCAGGGCCGATGGCTACACCTTC.

J is TRBJ2-1 and V is TRBV7-9; TRBD2 aligns across 7 bases. J was trimmed by 8 bases and V by 9 bases; bases with no gene match: 13. The CDR3 sequence is 14 residues long. Germline CDR1 is SEHNR and CDR2 is FQNEAQ (reference sequence). The CDR3: CARSPGGVGHEQFF. DNA for the CDR3: TGTGCCAGAAGCCCGGGAGGTGTGGGACATGAGCAGTTCTTC. Complete variable domain (other parts from reference TRBV7-9 and TRBJ2-1): DTGVSQNPRHKITKRGQNVTFRCDPISEHNRLYWYRQTLGQGPEFLTYFQNEAQLEKSRLLSDRFSAERPKGSFSTLEIQRTEQGDSAMYLCARSPGGVGHEQFFGPGTRLTVL.

In its sample, this clonotype was seen a few times. The germline gene is not matched at one end of the junction; a read error may be the cause. The CDR3 protein is CASTQAGVKSDTRYF. For the CDR3, the DNA is TGTGCCAGCACCCAAGCGGGAGTGAAATCAGATACGCGGTATTTT. V and J are TRBV2 and TRBJ2-3; 8 bases are shared with TRBD2. This CDR3 has 15 residues. Germline CDR1 SNHLY, CDR2 FYNNEI.

The genes are TRBV20-1 and TRBJ2-3; 10 bases map to TRBD2. The CDR3 is made up of 15 amino acids. The V and J ends lost 4 bases and 4 bases, in that order; junction bases with no gene match: 8. Germline V gene sequence: CDR1 DFQATT, CDR2 SNEGSKA (reference sequence). In DNA form, the CDR3 reads TGCAGTGCTACTAGCGGGAGCTTAGTCGCAGATACGCAGTATTTT. Protein: CSATSGSLVADTQYF.

The chain carries TRBV6-2 or TRBV6-3 and TRBJ1-1; no clear D. V lost 3 bases and J 6 bases, leaving 5 bases between the germline ends. CDR3 length equals 11 residues. CDR1 MNHEY and CDR2 SVGEGT come from the germline V gene. As DNA, the CDR3 is TGTGCCAGCAGTTATAGGGCTGAAGCTTTCTTT. Protein sequence: CASSYRAEAFF.

In its sample, this clonotype was seen a few times. The gene calls are TRBV6-1 and TRBJ1-3, with TRBD1 matching 7 bases. J gave up 2 bases and V 8 bases, and 12 bases lay outside the gene matches. Germline V gene sequence: CDR1 MNHNS, CDR2 SASEGT. This CDR3 has 16 amino acids. The DNA of the CDR3 is TGTGCCAGCGGGATAGACAGGGAGCTTCCTGGAAACACCATATATTTT. Protein product: CASGIDRELPGNTIYF.

This clonotype was recorded a few times. This chain links TRBV20-1 with TRBJ1-3, with no clear D. Germline loops: CDR1 DFQATT, CDR2 SNEGSKA (reference sequence). CDR3 length: 10 amino acids. CDR3 nucleotides: TGCGGGCAAACCGGCGACACCATATATTTT. It is translated as CGQTGDTIYF.

In the case of this clonotype: A junction end diverges from the germline sequence, so it may reflect a read error. V and J are TRBV18 and TRBJ1-1; D is possibly TRBD1 (5 bases). The CDR3 is 15 amino acids. Germline loops: CDR1 KGHSH, CDR2 LQKENI. The DNA of the CDR3 is TGTGCCAGCTCAGCACCGGGACGGCCTAACACTGAAGCTTTCTTT. Its protein product is CASSAPGRPNTEAFF.

This clonotype was picked up a small number of times. The chain combines TRBV7-9 with TRBJ2-5; D may be TRBD1 or TRBD2 (6 bases each). The V gene's germline CDR1 is SEHNR and CDR2 FQNEAQ (reference sequence). The CDR3 has 13 residues. The V gene lost 4 bases and the J gene lost 10 bases, with 16 bases spanning the gap. CDR3 nucleotides: TGTGCCAGCAGCTCGCCGGGGGCTTGGAGCCAGTACTTC. Amino acids: CASSSPGAWSQYF.